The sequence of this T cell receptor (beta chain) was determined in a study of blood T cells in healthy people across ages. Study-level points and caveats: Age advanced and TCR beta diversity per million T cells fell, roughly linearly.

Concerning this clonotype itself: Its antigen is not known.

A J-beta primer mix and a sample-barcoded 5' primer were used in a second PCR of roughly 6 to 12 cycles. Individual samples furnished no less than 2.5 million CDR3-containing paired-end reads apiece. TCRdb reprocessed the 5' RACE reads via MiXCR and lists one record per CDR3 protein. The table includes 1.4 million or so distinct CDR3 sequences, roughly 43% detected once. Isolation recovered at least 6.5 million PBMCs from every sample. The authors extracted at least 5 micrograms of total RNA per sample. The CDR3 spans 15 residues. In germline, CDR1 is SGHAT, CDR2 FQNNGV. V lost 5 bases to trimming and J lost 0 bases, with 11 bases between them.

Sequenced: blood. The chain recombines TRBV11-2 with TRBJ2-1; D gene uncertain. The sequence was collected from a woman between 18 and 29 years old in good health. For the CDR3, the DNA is TGTGCCAGCAGCGTTCCATACAGCTCCTACAATGAGCAGTTCTTC. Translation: CASSVPYSSYNEQFF.